This passage covers 20 T cell receptor beta chains from one sample sequenced in a study of shared clonotypes between healthy human individuals. Generated by immunoSEQ multiplex PCR, the TCRdb table keeps only in-frame clones and is missing some. The sample contains fewer than 200,000 clones, roughly 93% of which appear only once. The specimen sequenced was naive CD4+ T cells sorted from blood. The subset denotes: CD45RA+ positively selected. These receptors came from a woman in her 30s in good health.

This chain links TRBV28 with TRBJ1-2; unclear D gene. V was trimmed by 7 bases and J by 2 bases, leaving 17 bases between them. The CDR3 runs 15 residues. Germline-derived CDR1 and CDR2 are MDHEN and SYDVKM. The CDR3 region is CASTYHPGINYGYTF. The CDR3, as DNA: TGTGCCAGCACCTACCATCCCGGGATCAACTATGGCTACACCTTC.

The chain is built from TRBV28 and TRBJ1-2, with D unclear. This CDR3 has 11 residues. Looked up from germline, CDR1 is MDHEN and CDR2 is SYDVKM. V lost 4 bases and J 8 bases, leaving 8 bases between the germline ends. Here the CDR3 DNA reads TGTGCCAGCAGTTCCCCTCGGGGCTACACCTTC. Its protein product is CASSSPRGYTF.

The V gene is TRBV5-1, the J gene TRBJ1-1; D gene ambiguous. CDR1 SGHRS and CDR2 YFSETQ come from the germline V gene. This CDR3 has 15 amino acids. The V end lost 0 bases, the J end lost 1 base, and 10 bases lay between the germline ends. The CDR3 DNA sequence: TGCGCCAGCAGCTTGGATGATGTCGAGAACACTGAAGCTTTCTTT. As protein: CASSLDDVENTEAFF.

The chain joins TRBV5-3 to TRBJ1-4; the D is unclear. TRBV5-3 is an ORF; its function is uncertain. The CDR3 is 12 amino acids. V lost 4 bases to trimming and J lost 11 bases, with 12 bases between them. CDR3 in amino acids: CARSPRRGKLFF. The CDR3 coding sequence is TGTGCCAGAAGCCCTCGGCGTGGGAAACTGTTTTTT.

There are a few counts of this clone. The chain combines TRBV27 with TRBJ2-7; TRBD2 agrees at 7 bases. Losses at the gene ends were 6 bases for V and 1 base for J; bases not matched to a gene: 6. CDR1 is MNHEY and CDR2 is SMNVEV in the germline V gene (reference sequence). This CDR3 comprises 14 residues. This CDR3 is CASRPSGGSYEQYF. In DNA form, the CDR3 reads TGTGCCAGCAGACCTAGCGGAGGATCCTACGAGCAGTACTTC.

This rearrangement joins TRBV28 to TRBJ1-1; D gene ambiguous. The V gene's germline CDR1 is MDHEN and CDR2 SYDVKM. This CDR3 contains 14 residues. Trimming took 2 bases from V and 1 from J, leaving 8 bases between them. CDR3 in amino acids: CASSLRPTNTEAFF. The CDR3 bases are TGTGCCAGCAGTTTACGCCCGACGAACACTGAAGCTTTCTTT.

This chain connects TRBV28 to TRBJ2-7; a weak D match, TRBD2 (7 bases). The CDR3 runs 14 residues. Germline V gene sequence: CDR1 MDHEN, CDR2 SYDVKM. The V and J ends lost 8 bases and 2 bases respectively, with 16 bases between them. The CDR3 region is CASATWGGTYEQYF. CDR3 nucleotide sequence: TGTGCCAGCGCCACTTGGGGGGGCACCTACGAGCAGTACTTC.

This rearrangement joins TRBV11-2 to TRBJ2-3; D possibly matches TRBD1 or TRBD2 (5 bases each). The V gene's germline CDR1 is SGHAT and CDR2 FQNNGV. The V end was cut by 3 bases, the J end by 4 bases, with 14 bases between. CDR3 length equals 15 residues. In DNA form, the CDR3 reads TGTGCCAGCAGCTTTCTCAACATGGGGGCAGATACGCAGTATTTT. Residues: CASSFLNMGADTQYF. Together with reference TRBV11-2 and TRBJ2-3, the CDR3 gives the full variable domain: EAGVAQSPRYKIIEKRQSVAFWCNPISGHATLYWYQQILGQGPKLLIQFQNNGVVDDSQLPKDRFSAERLKGVDSTLKIQPAKLEDSAVYLCASSFLNMGADTQYFGPGTRLTVL.

The rearrangement uses TRBV28 and TRBJ1-4; 8 nucleotides agree with TRBD1. V trimming: 4 bases; J trimming: 11 bases; junction bases outside the gene matches: 12. The germline gives CDR1 MDHEN, CDR2 SYDVKM. The CDR3 totals 15 residues. The DNA for the CDR3 is TGTGCCAGCAGTTCAGGAGGACAGGGCCACAGGAAACTGTTTTTT. Its protein product is CASSSGGQGHRKLFF.

The chain combines TRBV4-1 with TRBJ2-7; 9 bases map to TRBD1. Losses at the gene ends were 4 bases for V and 5 bases for J; bases not matched to a gene: 6. This CDR3 has 14 amino acids. Germline loops: CDR1 MGHRA, CDR2 YSYEKL. Here the CDR3 reads CASSRGTGSNEQYF. The CDR3 DNA reads TGCGCCAGCAGCCGAGGGACAGGGTCCAACGAGCAGTACTTC.

Here the CDR3 DNA reads TGCGCCAGCAGCAGTACAGGGCTGAACACTGAAGCTTTCTTT. It encodes CASSSTGLNTEAFF. The chain has TRBV5-1 and TRBJ1-1; tentatively, D is TRBD1 (6 bases). Germline lookup yields CDR1 SGHRS and CDR2 YFSETQ. V gave up 4 bases and J gave up 0 bases, with 10 bases separating them. This CDR3 is built from 14 residues. The variable domain in full, with the rest retrieved from reference TRBV5-1 and TRBJ1-1, is KAGVTQTPRYLIKTRGQQVTLSCSPISGHRSVSWYQQTPGQGLQFLFEYFSETQRNKGNFPGRFSGRQFSNSRSEMNVSTLELGDSALYLCASSSTGLNTEAFFGQGTRLTVV.

The chain recombines TRBV2 with TRBJ2-7; 9 bases map to TRBD2. The germline CDR1 and CDR2 sequences are SNHLY and FYNNEI. CDR3 size: 16 residues. Trimming took 1 base from V and 3 from J; bases not matched to a gene: 7. The CDR3 bases are TGTGCCAGCAGTGAAGAGGATAGCGGGAGAATCTACGAGCAGTACTTC. Protein sequence: CASSEEDSGRIYEQYF.

The chain employs TRBV27 and TRBJ2-2, with 9 nucleotides matching TRBD2. The CDR3 runs to 14 residues. With 8 bases clipped from V and 4 bases from J, the junction kept 5 bases outside the gene matches. The germline V gene encodes CDR1 MNHEY and CDR2 SMNVEV (reference sequence). The CDR3 spells CASLREGGTGELFF. CDR3 DNA sequence: TGTGCCAGCCTGCGGGAGGGCGGCACCGGGGAGCTGTTTTTT.

This chain uses TRBV7-7 with TRBJ2-1; TRBD2 matches 12 bases. CDR3 length: 14 residues. Germline V lookup: CDR1 SSHAT, CDR2 FNYEAQ (reference sequence). Trimming cost V 8 bases and J 5 bases; bases outside gene matches: 4. The CDR3, as DNA: TGTGCCAGCTCACTAGCGGGAGGTCACAATGAGCAGTTCTTC. The encoded protein is CASSLAGGHNEQFF.

CDR3 sequence reads: CASSPTQGLDTQYF. CDR3 DNA sequence: TGCGCCAGCAGCCCTACACAGGGTTTAGATACGCAGTATTTT. The V call is TRBV5-1, the J call TRBJ2-3, with D possibly TRBD1 on 6 matching bases. CDR3 size: 14 residues. The V end was cut by 4 bases, the J end by 5 bases, with 14 bases between. Germline CDR1 is SGHRS and CDR2 is YFSETQ.

The gene calls are TRBV19 and TRBJ2-7; possibly TRBD1 or TRBD2 for D (5 bases each). Trimming shortened V by 6 bases and J by 1 base, and 16 bases separated the two germline ends. Germline assignment: CDR1 LNHDA and CDR2 SQIVND (reference sequence). This CDR3 is 15 amino acids long. The CDR3 sequence: CASRTGTADSYEQYF. CDR3 bases: TGTGCCAGTAGAACCGGGACGGCGGATTCCTACGAGCAGTACTTC. Full variable domain (rest looked up from reference TRBV19 and TRBJ2-7): DGGITQSPKYLFRKEGQNVTLSCEQNLNHDAMYWYRQDPGQGLRLIYYSQIVNDFQKGDIAEGYSVSREKKESFPLTVTSAQKNPTAFYLCASRTGTADSYEQYFGPGTRLTVT.

This clone has just a few counts. The chain employs TRBV2 and TRBJ2-7, with TRBD1 matching over 7 bases. From germline, CDR1 is SNHLY and CDR2 FYNNEI. Unmatched junction bases numbered 7, after V lost 8 bases and J lost 0 bases. This CDR3 is 14 amino acids long. CDR3 in amino acids: CASAGTAFSYEQYF. CDR3 nucleotides: TGTGCCAGCGCCGGGACAGCCTTCTCCTACGAGCAGTACTTC.

DNA for the CDR3: TGTGCCGCCTCCCATTGGACAGGGGAAGTGGGAGAGCAGTACTTC. Amino acid sequence: CAASHWTGEVGEQYF. This chain connects TRBV6-5 to TRBJ2-7, with 9 bases identical to TRBD1. The CDR3 is made up of 15 amino acids. The germline V gene encodes CDR1 MNHEY and CDR2 SVGAGI. Losses at the gene ends were 11 bases for V and 7 bases for J; bases not matched to a gene: 18.

The rearrangement joins TRBV7-8 to TRBJ1-2; 7 nucleotides match TRBD1. The CDR3 loop spans 14 amino acids. V was clipped by 5 bases and J by 3 bases; unmatched bases: 6. Germline CDR1 SGHVS, CDR2 FQNEAQ. The CDR3 nucleotides read TGTGCCAGCAGCCCCAATGGACAGGACTATGGCTACACCTTC. Translating gives CASSPNGQDYGYTF.

The rearrangement links TRBV10-3 to TRBJ1-2; D is uncertain. CDR3 size: 11 residues. Germline CDR1 is ENHRY and CDR2 is SYGVKD. V lost 3 bases and J 6 bases, leaving 5 bases between the germline ends. The CDR3 bases are TGTGCCATCAGTGACTCACATGGCTACACCTTC. It translates to CAISDSHGYTF.